This TCR beta chain is from a study of blood T cell repertoires in COVID-19. Germline CDR1 and CDR2: SGHDT and YYEEEE. The CDR3 has 15 amino acids. The V and J ends lost 2 bases and 0 bases, in that order; junction bases with no gene match: 2. Clones were sequenced by immunoSEQ multiplex PCR, and TCRdb holds only the in-frame ones, with some missing. The sample holds about 180,000 clones, over 80% seen once. This clone was detected only a few times. The rearrangement links TRBV5-6 to TRBJ1-3; 7 bases line up with TRBD1. This clonotype originated in a woman aged 40 to 55 with COVID-19, enrolled during active disease. Sample: peripheral blood. The CDR3 DNA reads TGTGCCAGCAGCTTCGGGACAGCCTCTGGAAACACCATATATTTT. Amino acid sequence: CASSFGTASGNTIYF.